This record covers a single T cell receptor (beta chain). Its antigen is not identified. The assay that was used to sequence DNA from cultured CD4+ T cells was the Oncomine TCR Beta short-read assay. TCRdb independently ran MiXCR on the PCR reads; one entry per CDR3 protein. The sample includes 5,500 or so distinct CDR3 sequences, approximately 74% seen only once; the top ten take roughly 20%. This sample was taken from a study of vaccination and CD4 T cells after COVID-19. Whole-study results and caveats: Spike mono-reactivity was shown by 304 of 307 vaccine-specific clones in convalescent patients.

Indicated treatment: roughly ten-day PBMC culture with coronavirus spike peptide pools or control peptides (ViraFEST assay). The CDR3 extends over 13 amino acids. V lost 6 bases, J lost 7 bases, and 4 bases stayed unmatched. The chain combines TRBV12-3 or TRBV12-4 with TRBJ1-5, with 9 bases that match TRBD1. The material sequenced was CD4+ T cells from blood, cultured in vitro. This clonotype was sampled from a human donor who had recovered from COVID-19. The CDR3 sequence is CASRGQGRQPQHF. The CDR3 DNA sequence: TGTGCCAGCAGGGGACAGGGACGGCAGCCCCAGCATTTT.